The 20 T cell receptor beta chains below all came from one sample that was sequenced in a study of blood T cells in healthy people across ages. Then a second PCR, running roughly 7 to 11 cycles, was carried out with a sample-barcoded 5' primer and a J-beta primer mix. A single record per CDR3 protein comes from TCRdb applying MiXCR to the 5' RACE reads. The sample shows 1 million or so distinct CDR3 sequences, under 30% of them seen only once. Separately, the same data were catalogued under a study of T cells of mothers and their children.

Sequenced: blood. The receptors derive from a girl aged 2-10 years in good health.

The chain recombines TRBV11-2 with TRBJ1-1; D not certain. V was trimmed by 0 bases and J by 0 bases, leaving 20 bases between them. The CDR3 is 19 residues long. Germline CDR1 SGHAT, CDR2 FQNNGV. The CDR3 spells CASSLDVRRSGGMNTEAFF. CDR3 sequence (DNA): TGTGCCAGCAGCTTAGATGTACGTCGGTCAGGAGGGATGAACACTGAAGCTTTCTTT.

The chain combines TRBV11-2 with TRBJ2-3; the D is unclear. The length of the CDR3 is 14 residues. V was clipped by 1 base and J by 2 bases, with 7 bases between them. CDR1 SGHAT and CDR2 FQNNGV come from the germline V gene. This CDR3 reads CASSLGLYTDTQYF. The DNA of the CDR3 is TGTGCCAGCAGCTTAGGGCTATACACAGATACGCAGTATTTT.

The sample holds one count of this clonotype. The chain has TRBV21-1 and TRBJ2-5; no check of the table's D call, TRBD2, against the DNA was made. TRBV21-1 is designated a pseudogene. There are 17 residues in the CDR3. The CDR3 DNA reads as TGTGCCAGCAGCAAAGCGCTATCGGGAGCGTACCAAGAGACCCAGTACTTC. As protein: CASSKALSGAYQETQYF.

In DNA, the CDR3 is TGTGCCATCCGCGGTTGGGGAGGGGCCCAGTACTTC. Translating gives CAIRGWGGAQYF. The gene calls are TRBV3-1 and TRBJ2-5; 7 bases line up with TRBD2. The CDR3 contains 12 residues. Germline V gene data show CDR1 as LGHDT and CDR2 as YNNKEL (reference sequence). The J segment lost 9 bases and the V segment lost 10 bases, leaving 11 bases of the junction unmatched.

This clonotype was counted ten times or more. The rearrangement links TRBV5-1 to TRBJ2-7, with 9 bases matching TRBD1. V gave up 0 bases and J gave up 0 bases; unmatched junction bases: 4. This CDR3 is 16 amino acids long. From germline, CDR1 is SGHRS and CDR2 YFSETQ. The CDR3 reads CASSLAGTGSSYEQYF. The CDR3 DNA reads TGCGCCAGCAGCTTGGCCGGGACAGGGAGCTCCTACGAGCAGTACTTC.

This clonotype was found a few times. The chain links TRBV20-1 to TRBJ2-5; D remains ambiguous. The CDR3 is 12 residues long. Per germline, CDR1 DFQATT and CDR2 SNEGSKA (reference sequence). V was shortened by 0 bases and J by 4 bases, with 6 bases between the two germline ends. CDR3 nucleotide sequence: TGCAGTGCTAGAGATCGGTTAGAGACCCAGTACTTC. Its protein product is CSARDRLETQYF.

This chain joins TRBV28 and TRBJ1-5; possibly TRBD1 for D (5 bases). The V and J ends lost 2 bases and 6 bases respectively, with 11 bases between them. CDR3 length: 14 residues. Per germline, CDR1 MDHEN and CDR2 SYDVKM. This chain's CDR3 is CASSLGGFSQPQHF. CDR3 DNA sequence: TGTGCCAGCAGTTTAGGGGGGTTCTCTCAGCCCCAGCATTTT.

This clonotype has only a few counts. This sequence joins TRBV27 and TRBJ1-2; tentative D call: TRBD1 (5 bases). Trimming cost V 3 bases and J 8 bases, with 10 bases left between them. The CDR3 extends over 12 amino acids. Germline CDR1 reads MNHEY; CDR2 reads SMNVEV (reference sequence). The CDR3: CASSFTGEGYTF. As DNA, the CDR3 is TGTGCCAGCAGTTTTACGGGGGAAGGCTACACCTTC.

This clonotype is a singleton in its sample. The chain recombines TRBV3-1 with TRBJ2-3; 8 positions match TRBD2. Looked up from germline, CDR1 is LGHDT and CDR2 is YNNKEL (reference sequence). CDR3 length: 16 residues. V lost 4 bases and J lost 2; bases outside the gene matches: 8. The CDR3 DNA sequence: TGTGCCAGCAGCCCGGAGGCTAGCGGGCCCACAGATACGCAGTATTTT. Translated: CASSPEASGPTDTQYF.

Ten or more counts support this clonotype. This chain links TRBV27 with TRBJ2-7; TRBD2 agrees at 8 bases. The CDR3 contains 13 residues. Losses at the gene ends were 6 bases for V and 5 bases for J; bases not matched to a gene: 6. CDR1 is MNHEY, CDR2 SMNVEV, per germline (reference sequence). CDR3 coding DNA: TGTGCCAGCAGCTTCGGGGGGGCCAACGAGCAGTACTTC. This gives the protein CASSFGGANEQYF.

This clonotype has at least ten counts. The V gene is TRBV12-3 or TRBV12-4, the J gene TRBJ1-5; D call uncertain. There are 13 residues in the CDR3. V lost 7 bases and J lost 1, with 8 bases in between. For the CDR3, the DNA is TGTGCCAGCATGGACGGAAGCAATCAGCCCCAGCATTTT. This translates into CASMDGSNQPQHF.

This clonotype was detected only a few times. As DNA, the CDR3 is TGTGCCAGCAGCCAACGGTGGGGACCCGCGGCAGATACGCAGTATTTT. Translating it yields CASSQRWGPAADTQYF. This rearrangement joins TRBV7-9 to TRBJ2-3, with D perhaps given as TRBD1 or TRBD2 (5 bases each). CDR1 and CDR2 from the germline V gene are SEHNR and FQNEAQ (reference sequence). CDR3 size: 16 residues. Trimming shortened V by 5 bases and J by 4 bases, and 19 bases separated the two germline ends.

This chain links TRBV4-1 with TRBJ2-5; 9 bases are a match to TRBD2. In germline, CDR1 is MGHRA, CDR2 YSYEKL. This CDR3 has 19 residues. Trimming at V came to 1 base and at J to 4 bases, leaving 16 bases not matched to a gene. The CDR3 region is CASSQVKWTSESLRETQYF. The CDR3 DNA reads TGCGCCAGCAGCCAAGTGAAGTGGACTAGCGAGAGTTTGCGAGAGACCCAGTACTTC.

In its sample, this clonotype was seen a few times. The genes are TRBV27 and TRBJ2-5; D remains ambiguous. CDR1 and CDR2 from the germline V gene are MNHEY and SMNVEV (reference sequence). Trimming cost V 4 bases and J 5 bases, with 14 bases left between them. CDR3 size: 14 residues. In DNA form, the CDR3 reads TGTGCCAGCAGTTCCGGTCCACTCGGGGAGACCCAGTACTTC. Translating it yields CASSSGPLGETQYF.

The rearrangement joins TRBV24-1 to TRBJ2-5; TRBD2 matches 11 bases. The J call may be faulty, since TRBJ2-1 better matches the DNA end. In germline, CDR1 is KGHDR, CDR2 SFDVKD. The CDR3 runs 15 residues. The CDR3 DNA reads TGTGCCACCAGTGATCTGACTAGCGGGGAGAATGAGCAGTTCTTC. Translated, it gives CATSDLTSGENEQFF.

This chain joins TRBV25-1 and TRBJ1-4, with D maybe TRBD1 (5 bases). The CDR3 is 15 residues long. The V gene's germline CDR1 is MGHDK and CDR2 SYGVNS. V lost 2 bases to trimming and J lost 7 bases, with 14 bases between them. DNA for the CDR3: TGTGCCAGCAGTGAAGGATCCCGGGACGGTGAAAAACTGTTTTTT. This sequence encodes CASSEGSRDGEKLFF.

This clonotype appeared a few times. The chain has TRBV29-1 and TRBJ1-5, with D perhaps TRBD1 (5 bases). CDR1 and CDR2 from the germline V gene are SQVTM and ANQGSEA. The CDR3 consists of 14 residues. The ends were cut back, 4 bases at V and 6 bases at J, with 16 bases in the middle. The CDR3 sequence is CSVGLQGAGQPQHF. DNA for the CDR3: TGCAGCGTTGGTTTACAAGGGGCGGGTCAGCCCCAGCATTTT.

This clonotype was seen more than once but under ten times. The chain joins TRBV4-2 to TRBJ1-6, with TRBD1 as a possible D gene (5 bases). Between the trimmed V and J ends, which lost 11 bases and 7 bases, there was a span of 33 bases. This CDR3 is 19 amino acids long. Germline lookup yields CDR1 LGHNA and CDR2 YNFKEQ. This chain's CDR3 is CASSDRTGPISAGNSPLHF. The CDR3 region has the DNA TGTGCCTCCAGCGATCGGACGGGGCCTATCAGCGCGGGAAATTCACCCCTCCACTTT.

This chain uses TRBV7-9 with TRBJ2-5, with a possible D match to TRBD2 (5 bases). Germline CDR1 SEHNR, CDR2 FQNEAQ (reference sequence). The CDR3 length is 12 residues. The germline V and J ends were trimmed by 3 bases and 4 bases, with 6 bases remaining between them. This chain's CDR3 is CASSLTIETQYF. The CDR3 DNA is TGTGCCAGCAGCTTGACTATAGAGACCCAGTACTTC.

This clonotype was seen more than once but under ten times. The chain's CDR3 is CSARDGGGATDTQYF. CDR3 DNA: TGCAGTGCTAGAGATGGCGGGGGGGCCACAGATACGCAGTATTTT. This chain links TRBV20-1 with TRBJ2-3, with TRBD2 matching over 9 bases. J was trimmed by 2 bases and V by 0 bases; bases with no gene match: 3. Germline values: CDR1 DFQATT, CDR2 SNEGSKA (reference sequence). This CDR3 contains 15 residues.